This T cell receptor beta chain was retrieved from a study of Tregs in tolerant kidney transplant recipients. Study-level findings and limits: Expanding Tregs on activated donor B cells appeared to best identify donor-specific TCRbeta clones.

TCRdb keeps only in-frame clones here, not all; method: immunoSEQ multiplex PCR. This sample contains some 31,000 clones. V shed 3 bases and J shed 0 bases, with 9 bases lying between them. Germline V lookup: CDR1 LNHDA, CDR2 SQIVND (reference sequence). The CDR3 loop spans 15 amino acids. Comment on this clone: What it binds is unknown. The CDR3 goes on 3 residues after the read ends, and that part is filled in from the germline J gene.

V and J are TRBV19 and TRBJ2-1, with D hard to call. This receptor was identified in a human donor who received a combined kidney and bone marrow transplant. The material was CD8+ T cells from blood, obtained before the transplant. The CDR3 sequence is CASSISYGSYNEQFF. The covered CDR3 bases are TGTGCCAGTAGTATTAGTTACGGCTCCTACAATGAG.